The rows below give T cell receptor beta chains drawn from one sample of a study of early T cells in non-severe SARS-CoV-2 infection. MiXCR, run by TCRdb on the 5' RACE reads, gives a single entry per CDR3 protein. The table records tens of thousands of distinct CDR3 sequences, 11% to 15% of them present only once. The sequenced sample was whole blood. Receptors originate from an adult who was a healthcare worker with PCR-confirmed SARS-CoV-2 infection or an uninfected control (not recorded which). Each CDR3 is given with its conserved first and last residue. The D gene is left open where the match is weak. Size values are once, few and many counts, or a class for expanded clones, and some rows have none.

DNA: TGTGCCAGCGCCGGGGCCGGGGAGCTGTTTTTT
CDR3: CASAGAGELFF
D: NA
J: TRBJ2-2
size: NA
V: TRBV12-3/TRBV12-4

DNA: TGTGCCAGCACCGCAGGGGCAGGTATTCTTTATGGCTACACCTTC
CDR3: CASTAGAGILYGYTF
D: NA
J: TRBJ1-2
size: NA
V: TRBV28

DNA: TGTGCCAGCAGCCAAGAAAGGCCTAGCTTGGGAGATACGCAGTATTTT
CDR3: CASSQERPSLGDTQYF
D: NA
J: TRBJ2-3
size: NA
V: TRBV4-2

DNA: TGCGCCAGCAGCTCCACCGGGACGGCGAACACCGGGGAGCTGTTTTTT
CDR3: CASSSTGTANTGELFF
D: NA
J: TRBJ2-2
size: NA
V: TRBV5-1

DNA: TGTGCCAGCAGCTTGGAGGGGGTTTATTCACCCCTCCACTTT
CDR3: CASSLEGVYSPLHF
D: NA
J: TRBJ1-6
size: NA
V: TRBV5-4

DNA: TGTGCCAGCAGTGCGCGATCGACAGGGTTTTCCCCCTACGAGCAGTACTTC
CDR3: CASSARSTGFSPYEQYF
D: TRBD1
J: TRBJ2-7
size: NA
V: TRBV25-1

DNA: TGTGCCAGCAGTTTGGGGGCGCTCCGGACCGGGGAGCTGTTTTTT
CDR3: CASSLGALRTGELFF
D: NA
J: TRBJ2-2
size: many
V: TRBV6-2/TRBV6-3

DNA: TGTGCCAGCAGCCCCCAGGTACCGGGACTAGCGCTCTACGAGCAGTACTTC
CDR3: CASSPQVPGLALYEQYF
D: TRBD2
J: TRBJ2-7
size: NA
V: TRBV7-6

DNA: TGTGCCAGCAGTATAGCGGGGACCAGCTCCTACGAGCAGTACTTC
CDR3: CASSIAGTSSYEQYF
D: TRBD2
J: TRBJ2-7
size: many
V: TRBV9

DNA: TGCAGTGCTAGCCACGGACCTACGAGGTCCCAAGAGACCCAGTACTTC
CDR3: CSASHGPTRSQETQYF
D: NA
J: TRBJ2-5
size: NA
V: TRBV20-1

DNA: TGTGCCAGCAGCCCGACATCTAACTATGGCTACACCTTC
CDR3: CASSPTSNYGYTF
D: NA
J: TRBJ1-2
size: few
V: TRBV7-3

DNA: TGTGCCAGCAGTTCCGGGAGCCAAAACACCGGGGAGCTGTTTTTT
CDR3: CASSSGSQNTGELFF
D: NA
J: TRBJ2-2
size: NA
V: TRBV12-3/TRBV12-4

DNA: TGCGCCAGCTTGAACGCGCGTCAGGGGTCCTACGAGCAGTACTTC
CDR3: CASLNARQGSYEQYF
D: NA
J: TRBJ2-7
size: NA
V: TRBV5-1

DNA: TGTGCCAGCAGCCGATCCGTGGAGTGGTGGGATTTCTTT
CDR3: CASSRSVEWWDFF
D: NA
J: TRBJ1-1
size: NA
V: TRBV7-9

DNA: TGTGCCAGCAGTGACTCAGGCGGGGGAAGCACAGATACGCAGTATTTT
CDR3: CASSDSGGGSTDTQYF
D: TRBD2
J: TRBJ2-3
size: medium-sized
V: TRBV6-4

DNA: TGTGCCAGCAGCCAAGGGGGGGTTTACGAGCAGTACTTC
CDR3: CASSQGGVYEQYF
D: NA
J: TRBJ2-7
size: NA
V: TRBV3-1

DNA: TGCAGTGCTAGAGACGGGGACAGGGGATTGGACATTCAGTACTTC
CDR3: CSARDGDRGLDIQYF
D: TRBD1
J: TRBJ2-4
size: NA
V: TRBV20-1

DNA: TGTGCCAGCAGGACTAGCGTAGAGACCCAGTACTTC
CDR3: CASRTSVETQYF
D: TRBD2
J: TRBJ2-5
size: few
V: TRBV6-1

DNA: TGTGCCAGCAGCGAACAGTTCGGGGAGCTGTTTTTT
CDR3: CASSEQFGELFF
D: NA
J: TRBJ2-2
size: many
V: TRBV6-5

DNA: TGTGCCAGCACTCCGGGGACCGGTCTATTCTACACCTTC
CDR3: CASTPGTGLFYTF
D: NA
J: TRBJ1-2
size: few
V: TRBV3-1

DNA: TGTGCCAGCAGTGAATCGCCTTTTCCCGGGGAGCTGTTTTTT
CDR3: CASSESPFPGELFF
D: NA
J: TRBJ2-2
size: NA
V: TRBV2

DNA: TGTGCCAGCAGTTCTCAGGGGAGAGAGACCCAGTACTTC
CDR3: CASSSQGRETQYF
D: NA
J: TRBJ2-5
size: NA
V: TRBV28

DNA: TGTGCCAGCAGCTTAGTAGTGGGTGAGCAGTTCTTC
CDR3: CASSLVVGEQFF
D: NA
J: TRBJ2-1
size: many
V: TRBV7-6

DNA: TGCGCCAGCAGCGTGACAGGGGCCAACACTGAAGCTTTCTTT
CDR3: CASSVTGANTEAFF
D: TRBD1
J: TRBJ1-1
size: NA
V: TRBV5-1

DNA: TGTGCCAGCAGCTTAGGAGGGAGTTCTGAAAAACTGTTTTTT
CDR3: CASSLGGSSEKLFF
D: NA
J: TRBJ1-4
size: NA
V: TRBV11-2

DNA: TGCGCCAGCAGCTTGGCCGCGGGACAGGGATTGAACACTGAAGCTTTCTTT
CDR3: CASSLAAGQGLNTEAFF
D: TRBD1
J: TRBJ1-1
size: NA
V: TRBV5-1

DNA: TGTGCCAGCAGCTTGGCGGAGTTTTTCACAGATACGCAGTATTTT
CDR3: CASSLAEFFTDTQYF
D: NA
J: TRBJ2-3
size: few
V: TRBV5-5

DNA: TGTGCCAGCGCCCGTTCTATCGATCGAAACATTCAGTACTTC
CDR3: CASARSIDRNIQYF
D: NA
J: TRBJ2-4
size: few
V: TRBV11-2

DNA: TGCAGCGTGAGCTTAAATACGCAGTATTTT
CDR3: CSVSLNTQYF
D: NA
J: TRBJ2-3
size: NA
V: TRBV29-1

DNA: TGTGCCAGCAGCTTTGTGGGACAGGGGACAGATACGCAGTATTTT
CDR3: CASSFVGQGTDTQYF
D: TRBD1
J: TRBJ2-3
size: few
V: TRBV7-3

DNA: TGTGCCAGCAGTGAGCGGTGGGGGAACACTGAAGCTTTCTTT
CDR3: CASSERWGNTEAFF
D: NA
J: TRBJ1-1
size: many
V: TRBV2

DNA: TGTGCCAGCTCACCACTACAGGGTCCCTACGAGCAGTACTTC
CDR3: CASSPLQGPYEQYF
D: NA
J: TRBJ2-7
size: few
V: TRBV18

DNA: TGTGCCAGCAGCTTGCGGACTAGCGGAGCTAGCACAGATACGCAGTATTTT
CDR3: CASSLRTSGASTDTQYF
D: TRBD2
J: TRBJ2-3
size: NA
V: TRBV5-5

DNA: TGTGCCAGCAGCTTGGTTCCCCAGGGGCGAACCTACGAGCAGTACTTC
CDR3: CASSLVPQGRTYEQYF
D: NA
J: TRBJ2-7
size: few
V: TRBV5-5

DNA: TGCAGTGCTAACGGACAGGGGCACAATGAGCAGTTCTTC
CDR3: CSANGQGHNEQFF
D: TRBD1
J: TRBJ2-1
size: NA
V: TRBV20-1

DNA: TGTGCCAGCAGTTTTATAGGCAATGAGCAGTTCTTC
CDR3: CASSFIGNEQFF
D: NA
J: TRBJ2-1
size: NA
V: TRBV27

DNA: TGTGCCAGCAGCTCAACAGGGGGAGTCACCGGGGAGCTGTTTTTT
CDR3: CASSSTGGVTGELFF
D: TRBD1
J: TRBJ2-2
size: NA
V: TRBV11-2

DNA: TGTGCCAGCACCCAGGGGCGTGGGGCTGCCTATGGCTACACCTTC
CDR3: CASTQGRGAAYGYTF
D: NA
J: TRBJ1-2
size: few
V: TRBV2

DNA: TGTGCCAGCTCACCACGATCGGGAAACAGGCAAGAGACCCAGTACTTC
CDR3: CASSPRSGNRQETQYF
D: NA
J: TRBJ2-5
size: few
V: TRBV18

DNA: TGTGCCAGCACCTGGGGACGGAATAATTCACCCCTCCACTTT
CDR3: CASTWGRNNSPLHF
D: NA
J: TRBJ1-6
size: NA
V: TRBV11-1

DNA: TGTGCCAGCAGCTTAGCCAGGGACGGCTATGGCTACACCTTC
CDR3: CASSLARDGYGYTF
D: NA
J: TRBJ1-2
size: NA
V: TRBV7-2

DNA: TGTGCCAGCAGTGAGGGATGGGAGCAGTTCTTC
CDR3: CASSEGWEQFF
D: NA
J: TRBJ2-1
size: NA
V: TRBV2

DNA: TGTGCCAGCAGTTCCCCGGGGGCCCACATGAACACTGAAGCTTTCTTT
CDR3: CASSSPGAHMNTEAFF
D: NA
J: TRBJ1-1
size: NA
V: TRBV6-2/TRBV6-3

DNA: TGCGCCAGCAGCCAAGATCCCGGGTTAGGGTCCTACGAGCAGTACTTC
CDR3: CASSQDPGLGSYEQYF
D: NA
J: TRBJ2-7
size: many
V: TRBV4-1

DNA: TGTGCCAGCAGCCATGGGATGAATGAGCAGTTCTTC
CDR3: CASSHGMNEQFF
D: NA
J: TRBJ2-1
size: NA
V: TRBV4-2

DNA: TGTGCCATCGGTCCTTATAGCAATCAGCCCCAGCATTTT
CDR3: CAIGPYSNQPQHF
D: NA
J: TRBJ1-5
size: few
V: TRBV6-2/TRBV6-3

DNA: TGTGCCAGCAGTTACTCAGGTGATCAGGGTACAGATACGCAGTATTTT
CDR3: CASSYSGDQGTDTQYF
D: NA
J: TRBJ2-3
size: NA
V: TRBV6-5

DNA: TGTGCCAGCAGCTTTTCTTCGAGCACTGAAGCTTTCTTT
CDR3: CASSFSSSTEAFF
D: NA
J: TRBJ1-1
size: few
V: TRBV9

DNA: TGCGCCAGCAGCCAAGAGGCCGTGGATATTTACGAGCAGTACTTC
CDR3: CASSQEAVDIYEQYF
D: NA
J: TRBJ2-7
size: few
V: TRBV4-1

DNA: TGTGCCACCAGCAGAGACCCTCCCAATGAGCAGTTCTTC
CDR3: CATSRDPPNEQFF
D: NA
J: TRBJ2-1
size: few
V: TRBV15

DNA: TGTGCCAGCAACCCACAGAGACCCTCCTCCTACAATGAGCAGTTCTTC
CDR3: CASNPQRPSSYNEQFF
D: NA
J: TRBJ2-1
size: NA
V: TRBV12-3/TRBV12-4

DNA: TGTGCCAGCGTAGCGGGGGCGGGGAATGAGCAGTTCTTC
CDR3: CASVAGAGNEQFF
D: TRBD2
J: TRBJ2-1
size: NA
V: TRBV6-1

DNA: TGCAGCGTTGAGGGCCCGCTGGGCGTTTACAATGAGCAGTTCTTC
CDR3: CSVEGPLGVYNEQFF
D: NA
J: TRBJ2-1
size: few
V: TRBV29-1

DNA: TGTGCCAGTTCTAGGTGGGGAACTGAAGCTTTCTTT
CDR3: CASSRWGTEAFF
D: NA
J: TRBJ1-1
size: few
V: TRBV5-8

DNA: TGTGCCAGCTCGGACAGGGGGCGGAATCAGCCCCAGCATTTT
CDR3: CASSDRGRNQPQHF
D: TRBD1
J: TRBJ1-5
size: NA
V: TRBV7-2

DNA: TGCGCCAGCAGCCAACAGGGTAGGACTGAAGCTTTCTTT
CDR3: CASSQQGRTEAFF
D: NA
J: TRBJ1-1
size: NA
V: TRBV5-1

DNA: TGTGCCAGCAGTCCAACAGGGTCTGTAGGTGGCTACACCTTC
CDR3: CASSPTGSVGGYTF
D: NA
J: TRBJ1-2
size: few
V: TRBV6-6

DNA: TGTGCCTGTAATACCGAGGGGCTGGAGACCCAGTACTTC
CDR3: CACNTEGLETQYF
D: NA
J: TRBJ2-5
size: few
V: TRBV30

DNA: TGCAGCGCTGGGACAGGGGGCGGAGATACGCAGTATTTT
CDR3: CSAGTGGGDTQYF
D: TRBD1
J: TRBJ2-3
size: NA
V: TRBV29-1